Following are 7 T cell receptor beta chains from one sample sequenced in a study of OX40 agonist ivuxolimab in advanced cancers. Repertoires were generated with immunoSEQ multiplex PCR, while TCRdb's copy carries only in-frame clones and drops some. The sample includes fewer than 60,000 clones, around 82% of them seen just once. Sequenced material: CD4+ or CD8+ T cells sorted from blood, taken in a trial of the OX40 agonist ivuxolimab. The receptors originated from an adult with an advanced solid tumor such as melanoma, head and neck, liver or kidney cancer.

For the CDR3, the DNA is TGTGCCAGCAGCCCCGACACTAACTATGGCTACACCTTC. As protein: CASSPDTNYGYTF. V gene TRBV7-2 combines with J gene TRBJ1-2; D gene unclear. Per the germline V gene, CDR1 is SGHTA and CDR2 is FQGNSA. V shed 5 bases and J shed 0 bases, with 7 bases lying between them. The CDR3 contains 13 residues.

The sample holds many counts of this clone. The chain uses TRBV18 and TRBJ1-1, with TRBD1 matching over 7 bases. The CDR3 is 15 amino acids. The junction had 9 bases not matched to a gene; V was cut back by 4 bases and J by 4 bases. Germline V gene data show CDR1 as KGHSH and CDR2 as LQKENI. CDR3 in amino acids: CASSRNDAGGTEAFF. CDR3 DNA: TGTGCCAGCTCACGCAATGACGCAGGGGGCACTGAAGCTTTCTTT.

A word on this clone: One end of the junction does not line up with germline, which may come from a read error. CDR3 protein: CTSSLVANQPQHF. The DNA of the CDR3 is TGTACCAGCAGCTTAGTGGCCAATCAGCCCCAGCATTTT. V is TRBV7-8 and J is TRBJ1-5; no clear D gene. CDR1 is SGHVS and CDR2 is FQNEAQ in the germline V gene. This CDR3 has 13 amino acids.

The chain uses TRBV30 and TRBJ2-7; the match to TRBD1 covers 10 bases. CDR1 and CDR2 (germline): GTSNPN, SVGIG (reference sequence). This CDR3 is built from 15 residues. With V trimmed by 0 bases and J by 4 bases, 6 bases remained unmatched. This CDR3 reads CAWSVGGTGVYEQYF. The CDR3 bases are TGTGCCTGGAGTGTTGGCGGGACAGGGGTGTACGAGCAGTACTTC.

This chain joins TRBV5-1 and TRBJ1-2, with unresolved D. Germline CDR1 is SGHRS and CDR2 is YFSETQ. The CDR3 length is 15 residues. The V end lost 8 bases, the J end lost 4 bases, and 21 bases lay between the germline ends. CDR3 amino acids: CASSPGTILSYGYTF. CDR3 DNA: TGCGCCAGTAGTCCCGGCACAATCCTAAGCTATGGCTACACCTTC. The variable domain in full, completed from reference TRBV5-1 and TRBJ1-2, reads KAGVTQTPRYLIKTRGQQVTLSCSPISGHRSVSWYQQTPGQGLQFLFEYFSETQRNKGNFPGRFSGRQFSNSRSEMNVSTLELGDSALYLCASSPGTILSYGYTFGSGTRLTVV.

In DNA, the CDR3 is TGTGCCAGCAGCAAACTCTACGCTGGCTACACCTTC. Translated: CASSKLYAGYTF. The chain combines TRBV21-1 with TRBJ1-2. TRBV21-1 is flagged as a pseudogene. CDR3 length equals 12 residues.

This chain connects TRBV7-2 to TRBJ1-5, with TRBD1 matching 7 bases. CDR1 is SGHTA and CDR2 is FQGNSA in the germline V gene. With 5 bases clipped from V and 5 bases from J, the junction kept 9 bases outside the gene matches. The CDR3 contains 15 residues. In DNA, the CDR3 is TGTGCCAGCAGCGCCAGGACAGGTTGGGATCAGCCCCAGCATTTT. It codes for CASSARTGWDQPQHF.